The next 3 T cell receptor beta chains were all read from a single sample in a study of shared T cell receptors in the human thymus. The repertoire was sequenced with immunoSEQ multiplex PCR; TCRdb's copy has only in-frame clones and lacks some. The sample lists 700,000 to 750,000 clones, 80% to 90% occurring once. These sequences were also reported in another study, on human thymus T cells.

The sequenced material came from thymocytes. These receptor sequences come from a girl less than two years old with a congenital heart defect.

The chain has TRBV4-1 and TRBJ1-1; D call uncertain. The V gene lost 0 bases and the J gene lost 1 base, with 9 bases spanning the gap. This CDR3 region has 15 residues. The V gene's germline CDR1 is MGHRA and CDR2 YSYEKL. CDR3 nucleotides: TGCGCCAGCAGCCAAGAGACGGGAGAGAACACTGAAGCTTTCTTT. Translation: CASSQETGENTEAFF.

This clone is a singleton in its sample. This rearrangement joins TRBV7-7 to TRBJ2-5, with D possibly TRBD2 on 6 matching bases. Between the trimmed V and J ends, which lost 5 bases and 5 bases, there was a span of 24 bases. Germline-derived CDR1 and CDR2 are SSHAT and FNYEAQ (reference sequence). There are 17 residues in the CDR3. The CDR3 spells CASSPGDWAGSGETQYF. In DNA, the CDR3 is TGTGCCAGCAGCCCTGGGGATTGGGCGGGGAGTGGGGAGACCCAGTACTTC.

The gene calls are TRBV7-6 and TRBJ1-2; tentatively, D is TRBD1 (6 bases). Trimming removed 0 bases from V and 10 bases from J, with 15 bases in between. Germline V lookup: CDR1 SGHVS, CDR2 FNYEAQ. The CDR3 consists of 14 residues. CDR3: CASSLAPGQPAYTF. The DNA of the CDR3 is TGTGCCAGCAGCTTAGCCCCCGGACAGCCCGCCTACACCTTC. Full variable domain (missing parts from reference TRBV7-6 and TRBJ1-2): GAGVSQSPRYKVTKRGQDVALRCDPISGHVSLYWYRQALGQGPEFLTYFNYEAQQDKSGLPNDRFSAERPEGSISTLTIQRTEQRDSAMYRCASSLAPGQPAYTFGSGTRLTVV.